These T cell receptor beta chains were read from a single sample in a study of regulatory T cells in long-lasting Graves disease. TCRdb used MiXCR to reprocess the multiplex PCR reads, holding one entry per CDR3 protein. In the table there are about 310,000 distinct CDR3 sequences, under 20% of which are singletons. This sample comprised peripheral blood mononuclear cells (PBMCs), obtained at new diagnosis, from a patient treated with antithyroid drugs. The receptors were gathered from a female donor with Graves disease. Both conserved end residues are part of each CDR3. Fields, in order: clone size, D gene, J gene, V gene, CDR3 protein, CDR3 DNA. The D gene is left open where the match is weak. The size of a clone is reported for some rows only, either as once, few or many, or as a class for expanded clones.

clone size: NA
D gene: NA
J gene: TRBJ1-6
V gene: TRBV30
CDR3 protein: CAWNPSRDTLHF
CDR3 DNA: TGTGCCTGGAACCCTTCCCGGGACACCCTCCACTTT

clone size: few
D gene: TRBD1
J gene: TRBJ1-5
V gene: TRBV9
CDR3 protein: CASSAGTGDQPQHF
CDR3 DNA: TGTGCCAGCAGCGCCGGGACAGGGGATCAGCCCCAGCATTTT

clone size: few
D gene: NA
J gene: TRBJ2-1
V gene: TRBV9
CDR3 protein: CASSVAGNYNEQFF
CDR3 DNA: TGTGCCAGCAGCGTAGCCGGCAACTACAATGAGCAGTTCTTC

clone size: NA
D gene: NA
J gene: TRBJ1-1
V gene: TRBV28
CDR3 protein: CASKDQGKGNTEAFF
CDR3 DNA: TGTGCCAGCAAAGACCAGGGGAAAGGGAACACTGAAGCTTTCTTT

clone size: many
D gene: NA
J gene: TRBJ2-7
V gene: TRBV27
CDR3 protein: CASSLSRAEGYEQYF
CDR3 DNA: TGTGCCAGCAGTTTATCGAGGGCTGAGGGGTACGAGCAGTACTTC

clone size: many
D gene: NA
J gene: TRBJ2-7
V gene: TRBV5-1
CDR3 protein: CASSGPGHSYEQYF
CDR3 DNA: TGCGCCAGCAGCGGTCCGGGACACTCCTACGAGCAGTACTTC

clone size: many
D gene: NA
J gene: TRBJ2-2
V gene: TRBV19
CDR3 protein: CASSALVGLPKAGELFF
CDR3 DNA: TGTGCCAGTAGTGCTCTAGTCGGACTACCCAAAGCCGGGGAGCTGTTTTTT

clone size: NA
D gene: NA
J gene: TRBJ1-1
V gene: TRBV28
CDR3 protein: CASIPPIREVNTEAFF
CDR3 DNA: TGTGCCAGCATACCTCCCATTCGGGAGGTGAACACTGAAGCTTTCTTT

clone size: many
D gene: NA
J gene: TRBJ2-1
V gene: TRBV19
CDR3 protein: CASSNRRGDEQFF
CDR3 DNA: TGTGCCAGTAGTAATCGGAGGGGGGATGAGCAGTTCTTC

clone size: NA
D gene: NA
J gene: TRBJ2-3
V gene: TRBV5-8
CDR3 protein: CASSTGQYSTDTQYF
CDR3 DNA: TGTGCCAGCAGCACCGGACAGTATAGCACAGATACGCAGTATTTT

clone size: many
D gene: NA
J gene: TRBJ2-2
V gene: TRBV3-1
CDR3 protein: CASSPVRGNTGELFF
CDR3 DNA: TGTGCCAGCAGCCCTGTGCGGGGGAACACCGGGGAGCTGTTTTTT

clone size: few
D gene: NA
J gene: TRBJ2-7
V gene: TRBV5-6
CDR3 protein: CASSLGIGFVEQYF
CDR3 DNA: TGTGCCAGCAGCTTGGGGATAGGGTTCGTCGAGCAGTACTTC

clone size: many
D gene: NA
J gene: TRBJ2-3
V gene: TRBV12-3/TRBV12-4
CDR3 protein: CASSFSGKDTQYF
CDR3 DNA: TGTGCCAGCAGTTTCTCTGGTAAGGATACGCAGTATTTT

clone size: NA
D gene: TRBD1
J gene: TRBJ1-2
V gene: TRBV5-5
CDR3 protein: CASRSQPGTGSLTNYGYTF
CDR3 DNA: TGTGCCAGCAGAAGTCAGCCCGGGACAGGGAGCCTAACTAACTATGGCTACACCTTC

clone size: many
D gene: NA
J gene: TRBJ2-7
V gene: TRBV5-1
CDR3 protein: CASSRGTADEQYF
CDR3 DNA: TGCGCCAGCAGTCGCGGGACAGCCGACGAGCAGTACTTC

clone size: NA
D gene: NA
J gene: TRBJ1-2
V gene: TRBV9
CDR3 protein: CASSVTGGSYGYTF
CDR3 DNA: TGTGCCAGCAGCGTCACCGGGGGCAGCTATGGCTACACCTTC

clone size: NA
D gene: TRBD1
J gene: TRBJ2-3
V gene: TRBV6-1
CDR3 protein: CASSLRDRTTDTQYF
CDR3 DNA: TGTGCCAGCAGTCTTCGGGACAGAACCACAGATACGCAGTATTTT

clone size: many
D gene: TRBD1
J gene: TRBJ2-5
V gene: TRBV2
CDR3 protein: CASSEFLTGGAETQYF
CDR3 DNA: TGTGCCAGCAGTGAGTTTCTGACAGGGGGCGCGGAGACCCAGTACTTC

clone size: many
D gene: TRBD2
J gene: TRBJ2-1
V gene: TRBV2
CDR3 protein: CASSVLGGETSNEQFF
CDR3 DNA: TGTGCCAGCAGTGTCTTGGGGGGGGAGACTAGCAATGAGCAGTTCTTC

clone size: NA
D gene: NA
J gene: TRBJ2-1
V gene: TRBV28
CDR3 protein: CASKSRGSFGNEQFF
CDR3 DNA: TGTGCCAGCAAAAGTAGGGGCAGTTTTGGGAATGAGCAGTTCTTC

clone size: many
D gene: TRBD2
J gene: TRBJ2-7
V gene: TRBV18
CDR3 protein: CASSPGPPTSTLGEQYF
CDR3 DNA: TGTGCCAGCTCACCGGGACCCCCGACTAGCACCCTTGGCGAGCAGTACTTC

clone size: NA
D gene: TRBD1
J gene: TRBJ1-6
V gene: TRBV19
CDR3 protein: CASSIGQGGFSPLHF
CDR3 DNA: TGTGCCAGTAGTATAGGCCAGGGGGGATTTTCACCCCTCCACTTT

clone size: NA
D gene: TRBD1
J gene: TRBJ2-1
V gene: TRBV18
CDR3 protein: CASSPMTGEINEQFF
CDR3 DNA: TGTGCCAGCTCACCAATGACAGGGGAAATCAATGAGCAGTTCTTC

clone size: many
D gene: NA
J gene: TRBJ2-3
V gene: TRBV11-2
CDR3 protein: CASSFLRGVDTQYF
CDR3 DNA: TGTGCCAGCAGCTTTTTGAGGGGGGTGGATACGCAGTATTTT

clone size: many
D gene: NA
J gene: TRBJ2-7
V gene: TRBV20-1
CDR3 protein: CSAAPSAHTYEQYF
CDR3 DNA: TGCAGTGCTGCCCCTAGCGCTCATACCTACGAGCAGTACTTC

clone size: NA
D gene: NA
J gene: TRBJ2-2
V gene: TRBV29-1
CDR3 protein: CSVLQGADTGELFF
CDR3 DNA: TGCAGCGTCCTACAGGGAGCGGACACCGGGGAGCTGTTTTTT

clone size: many
D gene: TRBD2
J gene: TRBJ2-7
V gene: TRBV7-6
CDR3 protein: CASSLDAGGYEQYF
CDR3 DNA: TGTGCCAGCAGCTTAGATGCGGGAGGATACGAGCAGTACTTC

clone size: many
D gene: NA
J gene: TRBJ1-1
V gene: TRBV29-1
CDR3 protein: CSGGGGTRNTEAFF
CDR3 DNA: TGCAGCGGGGGGGGGGGCACGAGGAACACTGAAGCTTTCTTT